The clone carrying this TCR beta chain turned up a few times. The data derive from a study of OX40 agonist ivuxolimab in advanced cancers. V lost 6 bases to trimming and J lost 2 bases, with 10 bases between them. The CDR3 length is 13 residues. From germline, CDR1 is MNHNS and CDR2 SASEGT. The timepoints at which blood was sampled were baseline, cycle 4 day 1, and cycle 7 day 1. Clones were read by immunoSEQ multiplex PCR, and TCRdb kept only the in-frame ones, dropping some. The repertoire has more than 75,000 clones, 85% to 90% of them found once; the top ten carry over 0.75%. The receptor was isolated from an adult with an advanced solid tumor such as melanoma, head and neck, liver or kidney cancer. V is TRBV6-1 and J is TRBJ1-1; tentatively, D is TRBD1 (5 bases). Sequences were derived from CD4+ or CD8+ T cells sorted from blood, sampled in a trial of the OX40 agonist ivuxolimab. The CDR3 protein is CASSDSINTEAFF. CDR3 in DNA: TGTGCCAGCAGCGACAGTATTAACACTGAAGCTTTCTTT.